The next 3 T cell receptor beta chains were all read from a single sample in a study of graft-versus-host responses after intestinal transplantation. Profiling relied on immunoSEQ multiplex PCR, and the TCRdb table lists in-frame clones only, not all of them. The sample comprises just over 85,000 clones, around 90% of which are singletons, and roughly 0.4% rests with the top ten. These TCRs' antigens remain unknown. The source was unstimulated CD8+ T cells sorted from spleen or lymph node cells, collected before transplant. These receptors all stem from a human donor who was the organ donor for an intestinal transplant.

V is TRBV5-8 and J is TRBJ1-5; D is unresolved. CDR1 is SGHTS, CDR2 YDEGEE, per germline. The CDR3 totals 16 residues. Trimming shortened V by 3 bases and J by 0 bases, and 13 bases separated the two germline ends. The CDR3 bases are TGTGCCAGCAGCTCCCTCGGTCCTTATAGCAATCAGCCCCAGCATTTT. It encodes CASSSLGPYSNQPQHF.

The chain joins TRBV11-2 to TRBJ2-5; a weak D match, TRBD2 (5 bases). This CDR3 is built from 14 residues. The germline V gene has CDR1 SGHAT and CDR2 FQNNGV. The V end lost 3 bases, the J end lost 1 base, and 9 bases lay between the germline ends. CDR3: CASSLMDSQETQYF. The CDR3 coding sequence is TGTGCCAGCAGCTTGATGGACTCCCAAGAGACCCAGTACTTC.

The chain uses TRBV28 and TRBJ1-2; D remains ambiguous. From germline, CDR1 is MDHEN and CDR2 SYDVKM. Between the trimmed V and J ends, which lost 5 bases and 4 bases, there was a span of 14 bases. This CDR3 comprises 14 residues. This CDR3 is CASSPRTGAYGYTF. The DNA of the CDR3 is TGTGCCAGCAGTCCGCGGACGGGAGCCTATGGCTACACCTTC.